These 17 T cell receptor beta chains were sequenced from one sample in a study of identical twins. TCRdb ran MiXCR on the 5' RACE reads and lists one entry per CDR3 protein. In the table there are 1.5 million to 2 million distinct CDR3 sequences, about 30% of which are singletons. Material for sequencing was cord blood. The source of these receptors is a newborn girl in good health.

The V and J genes are TRBV7-2 and TRBJ2-4; 9 bases map to TRBD2. The tail of the sequence fits TRBJ2-7 better, so the J call may be wrong. This CDR3 comprises 14 residues. CDR1 and CDR2 (germline): SGHTA, FQGNSA. This CDR3 reads CASTVAGVSCEQYF. CDR3 nucleotides: TGTGCCAGCACCGTAGCGGGGGTGTCGTGCGAGCAGTACTTC.

The J gene is TRBJ2-7, the V gene TRBV11-2; D not certain. CDR1 and CDR2 from the germline V gene are SGHAT and FQNNGV. Between the trimmed V and J ends, which lost 1 base and 6 bases, there was a span of 10 bases. This CDR3 is 13 amino acids long. For the CDR3, the DNA is TGTGCCAGCAGCTTAGTCGGTTTCTCCGAGCAGTACTTC. Its translation: CASSLVGFSEQYF.

The CDR3 sequence: CASSQGVLKETQYF. The CDR3 DNA follows: TGTGCCAGCAGCCAGGGGGTCCTCAAAGAGACCCAGTACTTC. The chain uses TRBV7-2 and TRBJ2-5; 7 positions agree with TRBD1. V was pared by 5 bases and J by 3 bases, with 6 bases of the junction left unmatched. CDR1 is SGHTA, CDR2 FQGNSA, per germline. The CDR3 totals 14 residues.

CDR3 sequence (DNA): TGCAGTGCGCCTACGGGACTAGCGAAGGGCACAGATACGCAGTATTTT. This translates into CSAPTGLAKGTDTQYF. The chain recombines TRBV20-1 with TRBJ2-3; TRBD2 aligns across 10 bases. Germline V lookup: CDR1 DFQATT, CDR2 SNEGSKA (reference sequence). V lost 6 bases, J lost 1 base, and 10 bases stayed unmatched. The length of the CDR3 is 16 residues.

This clonotype was picked up many times. This rearrangement joins TRBV7-2 to TRBJ1-3; no clear D. The CDR3 contains 13 residues. Germline-derived CDR1 and CDR2 are SGHTA and FQGNSA. Deletions cut 1 base from V and 4 bases from J, with 5 bases between. CDR3 nucleotides: TGTGCCAGCAGCTTAGGTCCCGGAAACACCATATATTTT. It codes for CASSLGPGNTIYF.

The chain carries TRBV4-1 and TRBJ2-7; 11 nucleotides agree with TRBD1. Germline CDR1 is MGHRA and CDR2 is YSYEKL. The junction had 5 bases not matched to a gene; V was cut back by 1 base and J by 3 bases. This CDR3 region has 16 residues. The CDR3: CASSQVTGTGGYEQYF. CDR3 bases: TGCGCCAGCAGCCAAGTCACCGGGACAGGGGGCTACGAGCAGTACTTC.

There are a few counts of this clonotype. V and J are TRBV20-1 and TRBJ1-2; D unresolved. The CDR3 totals 15 residues. In germline, CDR1 is DFQATT, CDR2 SNEGSKA (reference sequence). V lost 3 bases, J lost 2 bases, and 16 bases lay in between. CDR3 amino acids: CSASPNRVRNYGYTF. The DNA for the CDR3 is TGCAGTGCTAGCCCTAACCGGGTTAGGAACTATGGCTACACCTTC.

This clonotype has only one observation. The chain couples TRBV12-5 to TRBJ2-2; D is tentatively TRBD1 or TRBD2 (5 bases each). This CDR3 region has 16 residues. V lost 0 bases and J lost 6, with 14 bases in between. In germline, CDR1 is LGHNT, CDR2 FRNRAP. DNA of the CDR3: TGTGCTAGTGGTTTGGTCAACCTAGGGGAGCCCGGGGAGCTGTTTTTT. This codes for CASGLVNLGEPGELFF. The variable domain in full, with the rest retrieved from reference TRBV12-5 and TRBJ2-2, is DARVTQTPRHKVTEMGQEVTMRCQPILGHNTVFWYRQTMMQGLELLAYFRNRAPLDDSGMPKDRFSAEMPDATLATLKIQPSEPRDSAVYFCASGLVNLGEPGELFFGEGSRLTVL.

Only a few counts were recorded for this clonotype. The chain carries TRBV5-1 and TRBJ1-5; 9 positions agree with TRBD1. From germline, CDR1 is SGHRS and CDR2 YFSETQ. The CDR3 runs 14 residues. Trimming took 4 bases from V and 6 from J; bases not matched to a gene: 5. CDR3 protein: CASSEGTGTQPQHF. As DNA, the CDR3 is TGCGCCAGCAGCGAGGGGACAGGGACTCAGCCCCAGCATTTT.

The V and J genes are TRBV6-5 and TRBJ2-1; TRBD2 might be the D (6 bases). Trimming took 6 bases from V and 6 from J, leaving 18 bases between them. The length of the CDR3 is 15 residues. Germline loops: CDR1 MNHEY, CDR2 SVGAGI. CDR3 in amino acids: CASSLRLGWGNEQFF. Written as DNA, the CDR3 is TGTGCCAGCAGCCTGAGACTAGGGTGGGGCAATGAGCAGTTCTTC.

As to this clonotype: Relative to the germline gene, one junction end is altered; a read error may explain this. V is TRBV12-3 or TRBV12-4 and J is TRBJ1-2; D possibly corresponds to TRBD1 (6 bases). The CDR3 contains 13 residues. The CDR3 coding sequence is TGTGCCAGCAATTTACTTCCGGGGGCTGGCTACACCTTC. Encoded protein: CASNLLPGAGYTF.

The V call is TRBV5-6, the J call TRBJ1-6; D is unclear. The V gene lost 0 bases and the J gene lost 7 bases, with 11 bases spanning the gap. Germline V gene sequence: CDR1 SGHDT, CDR2 YYEEEE. The CDR3 contains 15 residues. Here the CDR3 DNA reads TGTGCCAGCAGCTTGGGCACCCGACTGAATTCACCCCTCCACTTT. Residues: CASSLGTRLNSPLHF.

This clonotype has just a few counts. The J gene is TRBJ2-2, the V gene TRBV9, with 8 bases identical to TRBD1. With 1 base clipped from V and 1 base from J, the junction kept 6 bases outside the gene matches. CDR1 SGDLS and CDR2 YYNGEE come from the germline V gene. The CDR3 sequence is 17 residues long. Here the CDR3 DNA reads TGTGCCAGCAGCGTACGACGGACAGGGTGGAACACCGGGGAGCTGTTTTTT. Protein product: CASSVRRTGWNTGELFF.

The chain couples TRBV20-1 to TRBJ2-1, with D maybe TRBD2 (6 bases). The CDR3 is 13 residues long. Germline CDR1 DFQATT, CDR2 SNEGSKA (reference sequence). V was cut by 4 bases and J by 6 bases, with 13 bases left in between. The CDR3 DNA follows: TGCAGTGCTATTTCGGGACTCTCCAATGAGCAGTTCTTC. Protein product: CSAISGLSNEQFF.

This clonotype showed up just a few times. The CDR3 protein is CASSSRFRHGRQETQYF. CDR3 sequence (DNA): TGTGCCAGCAGTTCACGGTTTCGCCATGGCCGCCAAGAGACCCAGTACTTC. This rearrangement joins TRBV6-5 to TRBJ2-5; D is undetermined. Germline V lookup: CDR1 MNHEY, CDR2 SVGAGI. The germline V and J ends were trimmed by 4 bases and 1 base, with 19 bases remaining between them. The CDR3 runs 17 residues.

This clonotype was counted a few times. V and J are TRBV5-1 and TRBJ2-3, with a weak D call TRBD2 (6 bases). This CDR3 has 14 residues. The V end lost 5 bases, the J end lost 2 bases, and 12 bases lay between the germline ends. Looked up from germline, CDR1 is SGHRS and CDR2 is YFSETQ. Written as DNA, the CDR3 is TGCGCCAGCAGGTCGACTAGTTCCACAGATACGCAGTATTTT. Amino acid sequence: CASRSTSSTDTQYF.

In its sample, this clonotype was seen a few times. The chain carries TRBV4-2 and TRBJ1-1; 9 bases line up with TRBD1. The CDR3 covers 17 residues. Germline V lookup: CDR1 LGHNA, CDR2 YNFKEQ. Trimming cost V 0 bases and J 0 bases; bases outside gene matches: 5. DNA of the CDR3: TGTGCCAGCAGCCAAGAACGCACAGGGGGCATGAACACTGAAGCTTTCTTT. Translated, it gives CASSQERTGGMNTEAFF.